Below, 21 T cell receptor beta chains from the same sample are listed, as sequenced in a study of blood T cell repertoires in COVID-19. Profiling relied on immunoSEQ multiplex PCR, and the TCRdb table lists in-frame clones only, not all of them. The sample lists 310,000 or so clones; roughly 89% were seen once. The specimen sequenced was PBMCs or T cells enriched from blood (not recorded which). These receptors were obtained from a woman aged 18-35 years who had recovered from COVID-19.

This chain connects TRBV29-1 to TRBJ1-2; 9 bases fit TRBD1. CDR3 size: 17 residues. The germline V gene has CDR1 SQVTM and CDR2 ANQGSEA. Losses at the gene ends were 3 bases for V and 4 bases for J; bases not matched to a gene: 15. Written as DNA, the CDR3 is TGCAGCGTTGACAACAGGGGGCGCGGAAGAACCGCCTATGGCTACACCTTC. It translates to CSVDNRGRGRTAYGYTF. Full variable domain (rest looked up from reference TRBV29-1 and TRBJ1-2): SAVISQKPSRDICQRGTSLTIQCQVDSQVTMMFWYRQQPGQSLTLIATANQGSEATYESGFVIDKFPISRPNLTFSTLTVSNMSPEDSSIYLCSVDNRGRGRTAYGYTFGSGTRLTVV.

The chain is built from TRBV7-2 and TRBJ1-2; TRBD1 matches 7 bases. Germline CDR1 reads SGHTA; CDR2 reads FQGNSA. V shed 6 bases, J shed 4 bases, and the junction held 5 bases outside the gene matches. CDR3 size: 13 residues. CDR3 coding DNA: TGTGCCAGCAGACCTACAGGGGTCTATGGCTACACCTTC. It encodes CASRPTGVYGYTF.

The chain's CDR3 is CASSLTDTDTQYF. CDR3 DNA sequence: TGTGCCAGCAGTTTGACAGACACAGATACGCAGTATTTT. The chain carries TRBV28 and TRBJ2-3, with a tentative D call TRBD1 (5 bases). The V gene lost 3 bases and the J gene lost 2 bases, with 6 bases spanning the gap. Germline V lookup: CDR1 MDHEN, CDR2 SYDVKM. This CDR3 has 13 residues. The entire variable domain, with the rest obtained from reference TRBV28 and TRBJ2-3, is as follows: DVKVTQSSRYLVKRTGEKVFLECVQDMDHENMFWYRQDPGLGLRLIYFSYDVKMKEKGDIPEGYSVSREKKERFSLILESASTNQTSMYLCASSLTDTDTQYFGPGTRLTVL.

The genes are TRBV7-2 and TRBJ1-2; D possibly corresponds to TRBD1 (6 bases). The germline CDR1 and CDR2 sequences are SGHTA and FQGNSA. This CDR3 comprises 15 residues. Trimming took 5 bases from V and 2 from J, leaving 15 bases between them. The CDR3: CASSPGTDRNYGYTF. CDR3 nucleotides: TGTGCCAGCAGCCCTGGGACGGACAGAAACTATGGCTACACCTTC.

The chain uses TRBV6-2 or TRBV6-3 and TRBJ2-3; D unresolved. Trimming shortened V by 4 bases and J by 3 bases, and 5 bases separated the two germline ends. Per germline, CDR1 MNHEY and CDR2 SVGEGT. This CDR3 has 12 residues. The CDR3 DNA reads as TGTGCCAGCAGTTCCCGGACAGATACGCAGTATTTT. Its translation: CASSSRTDTQYF.

This clone was seen a handful of times. The chain links TRBV5-6 to TRBJ2-1; 9 bases fit TRBD1. CDR1 SGHDT and CDR2 YYEEEE come from the germline V gene. There are 17 residues in the CDR3. V trimming: 3 bases; J trimming: 0 bases; junction bases outside the gene matches: 7. The CDR3, as DNA: TGTGCCAGCAGCTGGGGGACAGGGTTTAGCTCCTACAATGAGCAGTTCTTC. It encodes CASSWGTGFSSYNEQFF. The full variable domain, in which reference TRBV5-6 and TRBJ2-1 provide the parts outside the CDR3, is DAGVTQSPTHLIKTRGQQVTLRCSPKSGHDTVSWYQQALGQGPQFIFQYYEEEERQRGNFPDRFSGHQFPNYSSELNVNALLLGDSALYLCASSWGTGFSSYNEQFFGPGTRLTVL.

This clone was seen a single time. The chain recombines TRBV30 with TRBJ1-2, with no clear D. Deletions cut 1 base from V and 4 bases from J, with 7 bases between. From germline, CDR1 is GTSNPN and CDR2 SVGIG (reference sequence). The CDR3 spans 12 residues. This chain's CDR3 is CAWSDSAYGYTF. The CDR3, as DNA: TGTGCCTGGAGTGACAGTGCCTATGGCTACACCTTC.

This chain joins TRBV28 and TRBJ1-1, with 12 bases fitting TRBD1. V was clipped by 5 bases and J by 11 bases; unmatched bases: 9. Germline loops: CDR1 MDHEN, CDR2 SYDVKM. CDR3 length: 14 amino acids. Here the CDR3 reads CASSQGQGAFGAFF. The CDR3 DNA is TGTGCCAGCAGTCAGGGACAGGGGGCTTTCGGGGCTTTCTTT.

V gene TRBV30 combines with J gene TRBJ2-5, with a possible D match to TRBD2 (7 bases). CDR3 length: 14 residues. Germline CDR1 GTSNPN, CDR2 SVGIG (reference sequence). Trimming took off 2 bases at V and 3 bases at J, with 13 bases between the two ends. The CDR3 DNA is TGTGCCTGGAGTATCCGGGGGGCTAAAGAGACCCAGTACTTC. Encoded protein: CAWSIRGAKETQYF.

The chain carries TRBV5-3 and TRBJ1-1; a possible D gene is TRBD1 (5 bases). TRBV5-3 is filed as an ORF, its function uncertain. This CDR3 comprises 14 residues. V lost 6 bases to trimming and J lost 10 bases, with 22 bases between them. Written as DNA, the CDR3 is TGTGCCAGAACCCAGGGTCGGGAGGGATGTGGAGCTTTCTTT. Protein product: CARTQGREGCGAFF.

In this sample, this clone turned up many times. V gene TRBV9 combines with J gene TRBJ1-1, with TRBD1 as a possible D gene (6 bases). CDR3 length equals 14 residues. Looked up from germline, CDR1 is SGDLS and CDR2 is YYNGEE. V was pared by 3 bases and J by 9 bases, with 18 bases between. CDR3 protein: CASSAQTSQGQAFF. The CDR3 nucleotides are TGTGCCAGCAGCGCTCAAACATCACAGGGCCAAGCTTTCTTT.

This clone has only one observation. The genes are TRBV7-8 and TRBJ2-5; D call uncertain. V lost 1 base, J lost 4 bases, and 10 bases lay in between. CDR3 length: 14 residues. Germline CDR1 is SGHVS and CDR2 is FQNEAQ. CDR3 nucleotide sequence: TGTGCCAGCAGCTTAGACCGTAGCCGAGAGACCCAGTACTTC. This gives the protein CASSLDRSRETQYF.

This rearrangement joins TRBV28 to TRBJ2-3, with D perhaps matching TRBD2 (6 bases). The CDR3 loop spans 17 amino acids. Trimming left V 5 bases short and J 0 bases short, with 18 bases between. In germline, CDR1 is MDHEN, CDR2 SYDVKM. CDR3 amino acids: CASSPPPDGGSTDTQYF. The CDR3 bases are TGTGCCAGCAGTCCTCCCCCGGACGGAGGGAGCACAGATACGCAGTATTTT.

The chain uses TRBV5-8 and TRBJ1-1; 9 bases are a match to TRBD1. The CDR3 sequence is 17 residues long. Germline CDR1 reads SGHTS; CDR2 reads YDEGEE. After removal of 4 bases from V and 1 base from J, the junction contained 11 bases not matched to a gene. The CDR3 DNA follows: TGTGCCAGCAGCCCGGACAGGGGCGGTATGTGGAACACTGAAGCTTTCTTT. Its translation is CASSPDRGGMWNTEAFF.

The chain links TRBV5-1 to TRBJ2-3; 11 positions agree with TRBD2. This CDR3 contains 17 residues. Germline values: CDR1 SGHRS, CDR2 YFSETQ. J gave up 1 base and V 2 bases, and 6 bases lay outside the gene matches. Here the CDR3 DNA reads TGCGCCAGCAGCTTCGTAGCGGGAGGGCCTGGCACAGATACGCAGTATTTT. Its protein is CASSFVAGGPGTDTQYF.

This chain connects TRBV3-1 (or the pseudogene TRBV3-2) to TRBJ2-3, with D possibly matching TRBD2 (5 bases). Germline values: CDR1 LGHDT, CDR2 YNNKEL (reference sequence). Trimming pared 4 bases from V and 2 bases from J, leaving 10 bases between. The CDR3 has 14 residues. The CDR3 bases are TGTGCCAGCAGCCTCGGACTTAACACAGATACGCAGTATTTT. Protein: CASSLGLNTDTQYF.

CDR3 in amino acids: CASSSSFSGTQETQYF. Written as DNA, the CDR3 is TGCGCCAGCAGCTCTTCCTTTAGCGGGACCCAAGAGACCCAGTACTTC. The chain carries TRBV5-1 and TRBJ2-5, with TRBD2 identical over 8 bases. V trimming: 3 bases; J trimming: 1 base; junction bases outside the gene matches: 8. The CDR3 loop spans 16 amino acids. CDR1 is SGHRS, CDR2 YFSETQ, per germline.

Comment on this clone: The same CDR3 arises from other DNA sequences in this sample as well. The chain couples TRBV9 to TRBJ2-3, with 14 bases identical to TRBD2. The CDR3 spans 16 residues. J lost 3 bases, V lost 0 bases, and 0 bases had no gene match. Germline CDR1 SGDLS, CDR2 YYNGEE. CDR3 residues: CASSVGLAGGTDTQYF. The CDR3 coding sequence is TGTGCCAGCAGCGTAGGACTAGCGGGGGGGACAGATACGCAGTATTTT.

The rearrangement links TRBV7-9 to TRBJ1-5; 7 nucleotides line up with TRBD1. Germline loops: CDR1 SEHNR, CDR2 FQNEAQ (reference sequence). Trimming cost V 5 bases and J 4 bases; bases outside gene matches: 5. CDR3 length: 14 amino acids. The CDR3 region has the DNA TGTGCCAGCAGCCCATCGACAGGGAATCAGCCCCAGCATTTT. This gives the protein CASSPSTGNQPQHF.

This clone was seen only a few times. The chain joins TRBV29-1 to TRBJ1-2; 10 nucleotides align to TRBD1. Per germline, CDR1 SQVTM and CDR2 ANQGSEA. J lost 4 bases, V lost 2 bases, and 10 bases had no gene match. CDR3 length: 16 residues. CDR3 coding DNA: TGCAGCGTTGAATCCCCCGGACAGGGGGGCCCCTATGGCTACACCTTC. Encoded protein: CSVESPGQGGPYGYTF.

This clone has a handful of counts. This chain's CDR3 is CASSFSGVNQPQHF. DNA for the CDR3: TGTGCCAGCAGCTTCTCAGGCGTCAATCAGCCCCAGCATTTT. The V call is TRBV7-9, the J call TRBJ1-5; D unclear. This CDR3 has 14 amino acids. Trimming took 3 bases from V and 3 from J, leaving 9 bases between them. In germline, CDR1 is SEHNR, CDR2 FQNEAQ (reference sequence).